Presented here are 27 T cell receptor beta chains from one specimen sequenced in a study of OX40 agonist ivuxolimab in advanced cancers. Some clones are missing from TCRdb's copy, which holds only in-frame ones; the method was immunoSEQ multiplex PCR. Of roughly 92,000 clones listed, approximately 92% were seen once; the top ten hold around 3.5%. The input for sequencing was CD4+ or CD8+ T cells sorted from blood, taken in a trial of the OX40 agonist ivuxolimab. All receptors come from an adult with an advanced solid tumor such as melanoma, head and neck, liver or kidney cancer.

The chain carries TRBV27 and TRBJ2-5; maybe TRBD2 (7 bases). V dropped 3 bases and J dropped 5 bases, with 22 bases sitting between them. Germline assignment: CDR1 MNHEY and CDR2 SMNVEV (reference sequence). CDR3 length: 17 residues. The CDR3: CASSFRLRGGHGETQYF. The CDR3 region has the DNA TGTGCCAGCAGTTTTCGCTTGAGGGGGGGTCATGGGGAGACCCAGTACTTC.

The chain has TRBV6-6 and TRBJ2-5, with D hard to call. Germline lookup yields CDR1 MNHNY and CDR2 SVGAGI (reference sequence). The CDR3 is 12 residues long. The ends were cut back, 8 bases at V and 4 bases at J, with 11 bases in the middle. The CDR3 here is CASGYPRETQYF. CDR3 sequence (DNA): TGTGCCAGCGGATACCCACGAGAGACCCAGTACTTC.

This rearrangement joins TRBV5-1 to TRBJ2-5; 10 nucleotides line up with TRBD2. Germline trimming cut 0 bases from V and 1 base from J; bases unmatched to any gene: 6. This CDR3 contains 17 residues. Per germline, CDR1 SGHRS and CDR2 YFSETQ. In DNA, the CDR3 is TGCGCCAGCAGCTTGGCCCTAACTAGCGGGGCCCAAGAGACCCAGTACTTC. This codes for CASSLALTSGAQETQYF.

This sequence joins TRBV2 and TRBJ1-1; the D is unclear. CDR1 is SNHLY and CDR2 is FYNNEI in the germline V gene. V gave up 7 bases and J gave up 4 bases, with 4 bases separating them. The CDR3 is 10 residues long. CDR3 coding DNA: TGTGCCAGCATGGGCACTGAAGCTTTCTTT. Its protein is CASMGTEAFF.

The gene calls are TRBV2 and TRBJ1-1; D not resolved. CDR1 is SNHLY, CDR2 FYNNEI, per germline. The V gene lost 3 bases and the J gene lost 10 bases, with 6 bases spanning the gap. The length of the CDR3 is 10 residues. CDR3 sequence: CASSEYGAFF. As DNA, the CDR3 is TGTGCCAGCAGTGAGTACGGAGCTTTCTTT.

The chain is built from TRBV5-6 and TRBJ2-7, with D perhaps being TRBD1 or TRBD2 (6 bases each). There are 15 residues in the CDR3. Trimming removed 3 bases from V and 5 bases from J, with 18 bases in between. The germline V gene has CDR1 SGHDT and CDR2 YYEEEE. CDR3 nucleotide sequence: TGTGCCAGCAGCTCGATCCTACCAGGGGAGGACGAGCAGTACTTC. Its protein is CASSSILPGEDEQYF.

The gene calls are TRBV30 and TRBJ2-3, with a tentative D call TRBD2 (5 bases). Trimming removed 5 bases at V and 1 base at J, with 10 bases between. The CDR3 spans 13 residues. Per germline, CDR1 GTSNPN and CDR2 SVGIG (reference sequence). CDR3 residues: CAWVDGGTDTQYF. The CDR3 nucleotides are TGTGCCTGGGTTGACGGGGGCACAGATACGCAGTATTTT.

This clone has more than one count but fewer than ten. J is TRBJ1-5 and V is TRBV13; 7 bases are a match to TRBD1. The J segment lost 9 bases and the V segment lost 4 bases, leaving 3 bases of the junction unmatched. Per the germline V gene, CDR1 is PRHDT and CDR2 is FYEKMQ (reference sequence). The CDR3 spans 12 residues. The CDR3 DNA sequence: TGTGCCAGCAGCTCAGGGGGGCGGCCCCAGCATTTT. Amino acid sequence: CASSSGGRPQHF.

CDR3 in amino acids: CASSYGPRETGELFF. For the CDR3, the DNA is TGTGCCAGCAGTTACGGCCCCCGGGAAACCGGGGAGCTGTTTTTT. J is TRBJ2-2 and V is TRBV6-6, with TRBD2 as a possible D gene (5 bases). The V gene lost 2 bases and the J gene lost 5 bases, with 12 bases spanning the gap. Germline V gives CDR1 MNHNY, CDR2 SVGAGI (reference sequence). The CDR3 length is 15 residues.

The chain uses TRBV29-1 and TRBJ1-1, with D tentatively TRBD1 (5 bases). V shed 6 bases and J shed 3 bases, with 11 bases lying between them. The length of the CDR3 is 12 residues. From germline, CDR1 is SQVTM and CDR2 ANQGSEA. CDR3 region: CSVRGRDTEAFF. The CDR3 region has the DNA TGCAGCGTCCGGGGGAGAGACACTGAAGCTTTCTTT.

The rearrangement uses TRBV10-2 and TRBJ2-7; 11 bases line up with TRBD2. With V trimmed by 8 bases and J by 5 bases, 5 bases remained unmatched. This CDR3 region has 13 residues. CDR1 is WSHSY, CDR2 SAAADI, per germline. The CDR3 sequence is CASGLAGRHEQYF. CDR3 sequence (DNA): TGCGCCAGCGGACTAGCGGGTCGCCACGAGCAGTACTTC.

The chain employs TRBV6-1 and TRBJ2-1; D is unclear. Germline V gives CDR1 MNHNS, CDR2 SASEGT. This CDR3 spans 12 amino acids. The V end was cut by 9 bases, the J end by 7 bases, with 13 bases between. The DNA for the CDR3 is TGTGCCAGGGACGAGACTCCTAATGAGCAGTTCTTC. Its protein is CARDETPNEQFF.

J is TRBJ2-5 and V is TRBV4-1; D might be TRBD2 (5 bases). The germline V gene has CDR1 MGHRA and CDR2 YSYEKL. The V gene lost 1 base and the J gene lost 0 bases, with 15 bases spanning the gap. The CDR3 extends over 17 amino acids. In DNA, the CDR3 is TGCGCCAGCAGCCAAGGGTCGCGGGTCCAGTACCAAGAGACCCAGTACTTC. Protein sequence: CASSQGSRVQYQETQYF.

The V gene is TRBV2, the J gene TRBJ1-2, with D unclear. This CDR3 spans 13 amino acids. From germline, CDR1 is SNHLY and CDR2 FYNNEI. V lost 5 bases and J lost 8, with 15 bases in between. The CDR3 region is CASSPRRYGGYTF. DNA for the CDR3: TGTGCCAGCAGTCCCAGACGTTATGGCGGCTACACCTTC.

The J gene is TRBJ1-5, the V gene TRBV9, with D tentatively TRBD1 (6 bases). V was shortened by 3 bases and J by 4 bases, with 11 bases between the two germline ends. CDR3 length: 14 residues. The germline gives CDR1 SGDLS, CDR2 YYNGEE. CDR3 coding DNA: TGTGCCAGCAGCGAGGGGGGAGGAAATCAGCCCCAGCATTTT. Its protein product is CASSEGGGNQPQHF.

CDR3 sequence: CASSLIGYEQYF. CDR3 DNA: TGCGCCAGCAGCTTGATAGGCTACGAGCAGTACTTC. The chain joins TRBV5-1 to TRBJ2-7; unclear D gene. Germline CDR1 is SGHRS and CDR2 is YFSETQ. Between the trimmed V and J ends, which lost 1 base and 3 bases, there was a span of 5 bases. This CDR3 spans 12 amino acids. Looking up the rest from reference TRBV5-1 and TRBJ2-7 gives the full variable domain: KAGVTQTPRYLIKTRGQQVTLSCSPISGHRSVSWYQQTPGQGLQFLFEYFSETQRNKGNFPGRFSGRQFSNSRSEMNVSTLELGDSALYLCASSLIGYEQYFGPGTRLTVT.

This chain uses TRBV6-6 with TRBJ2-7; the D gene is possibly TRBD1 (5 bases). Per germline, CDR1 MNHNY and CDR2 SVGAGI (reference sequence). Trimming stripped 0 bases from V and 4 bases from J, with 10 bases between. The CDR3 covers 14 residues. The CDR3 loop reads CASSYSGAGYEQYF. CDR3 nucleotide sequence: TGTGCCAGCAGTTACTCAGGGGCAGGGTACGAGCAGTACTTC.

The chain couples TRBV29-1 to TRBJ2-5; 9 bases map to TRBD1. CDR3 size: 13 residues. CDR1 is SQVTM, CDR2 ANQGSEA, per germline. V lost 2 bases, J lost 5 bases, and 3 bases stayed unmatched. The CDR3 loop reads CSVETGGAETQYF. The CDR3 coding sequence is TGCAGCGTTGAAACAGGGGGCGCGGAGACCCAGTACTTC.

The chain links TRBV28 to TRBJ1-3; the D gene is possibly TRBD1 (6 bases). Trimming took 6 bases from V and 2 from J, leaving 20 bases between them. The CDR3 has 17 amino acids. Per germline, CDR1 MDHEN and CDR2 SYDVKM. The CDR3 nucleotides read TGTGCCAGCAGCCCCCACAGGGTTAGTCTGACTGGAAACACCATATATTTT. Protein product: CASSPHRVSLTGNTIYF.

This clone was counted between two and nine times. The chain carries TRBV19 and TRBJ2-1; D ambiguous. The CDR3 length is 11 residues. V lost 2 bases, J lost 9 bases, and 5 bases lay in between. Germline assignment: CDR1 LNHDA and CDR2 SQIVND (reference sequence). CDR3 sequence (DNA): TGTGCCAGTAGTATAACGGGTGAGCAGTTCTTC. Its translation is CASSITGEQFF.

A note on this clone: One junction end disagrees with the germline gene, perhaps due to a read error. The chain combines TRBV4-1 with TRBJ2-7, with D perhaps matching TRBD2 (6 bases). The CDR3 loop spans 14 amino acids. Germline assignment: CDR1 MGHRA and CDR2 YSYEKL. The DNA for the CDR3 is TGCGTCAGCAGCCAAGATTCGGGGGTTCTCGAGCAGTACTTC. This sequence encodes CVSSQDSGVLEQYF.

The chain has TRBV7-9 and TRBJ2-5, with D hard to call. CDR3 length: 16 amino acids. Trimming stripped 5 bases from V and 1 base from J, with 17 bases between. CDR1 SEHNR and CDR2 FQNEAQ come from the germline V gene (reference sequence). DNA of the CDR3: TGTGCCAGCAGCCCACTGGACCAGGCAATCCAAGAGACCCAGTACTTC. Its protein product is CASSPLDQAIQETQYF.

CDR3 nucleotides: TGTGCCAGCAGCCCAAGTGGCGGGAGCGCCTACAATGAGCAGTTCTTC. This gives the protein CASSPSGGSAYNEQFF. The V call is TRBV11-3, the J call TRBJ2-1; 7 nucleotides agree with TRBD2. CDR3 length: 16 residues. Germline CDR1 is SGHNT and CDR2 is YENEEA. V gave up 5 bases and J gave up 2 bases; unmatched junction bases: 9. The entire variable domain, with the rest obtained from reference TRBV11-3 and TRBJ2-1, is as follows: EAGVVQSPRYKIIEKKQPVAFWCNPISGHNTLYWYLQNLGQGPELLIRYENEEAVDDSQLPKDRFSAERLKGVDSTLKIQPAELGDSAVYLCASSPSGGSAYNEQFFGPGTRLTVL.

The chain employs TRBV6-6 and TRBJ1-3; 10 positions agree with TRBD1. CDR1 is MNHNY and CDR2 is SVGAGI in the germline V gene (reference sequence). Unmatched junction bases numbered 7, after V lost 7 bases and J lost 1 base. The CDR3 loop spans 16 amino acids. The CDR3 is CASTDRDRGSGNTIYF. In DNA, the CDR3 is TGTGCCAGCACAGACCGGGACAGGGGATCTGGAAACACCATATATTTT.

The CDR3 region is CASSVPTGNTGELFF. In nucleotides, the CDR3 is TGTGCCAGCAGTGTACCAACAGGGAACACCGGGGAGCTGTTTTTT. V is TRBV28 and J is TRBJ2-2, with a tentative D call TRBD1 (5 bases). The CDR3 covers 15 residues. V gave up 5 bases and J gave up 1 base, with 11 bases separating them. Germline loops: CDR1 MDHEN, CDR2 SYDVKM.

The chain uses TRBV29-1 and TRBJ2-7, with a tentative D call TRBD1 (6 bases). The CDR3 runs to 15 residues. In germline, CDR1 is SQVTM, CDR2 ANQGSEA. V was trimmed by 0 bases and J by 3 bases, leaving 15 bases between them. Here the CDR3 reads CSVEDLDSENYEQYF. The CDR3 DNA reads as TGCAGCGTTGAAGATCTGGACAGCGAAAACTACGAGCAGTACTTC.

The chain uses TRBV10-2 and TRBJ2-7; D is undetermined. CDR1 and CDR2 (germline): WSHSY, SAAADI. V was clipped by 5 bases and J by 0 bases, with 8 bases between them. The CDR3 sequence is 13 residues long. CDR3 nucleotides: TGCGCCAGCAGTCTAGGTTCCTCCTACGAGCAGTACTTC. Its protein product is CASSLGSSYEQYF.